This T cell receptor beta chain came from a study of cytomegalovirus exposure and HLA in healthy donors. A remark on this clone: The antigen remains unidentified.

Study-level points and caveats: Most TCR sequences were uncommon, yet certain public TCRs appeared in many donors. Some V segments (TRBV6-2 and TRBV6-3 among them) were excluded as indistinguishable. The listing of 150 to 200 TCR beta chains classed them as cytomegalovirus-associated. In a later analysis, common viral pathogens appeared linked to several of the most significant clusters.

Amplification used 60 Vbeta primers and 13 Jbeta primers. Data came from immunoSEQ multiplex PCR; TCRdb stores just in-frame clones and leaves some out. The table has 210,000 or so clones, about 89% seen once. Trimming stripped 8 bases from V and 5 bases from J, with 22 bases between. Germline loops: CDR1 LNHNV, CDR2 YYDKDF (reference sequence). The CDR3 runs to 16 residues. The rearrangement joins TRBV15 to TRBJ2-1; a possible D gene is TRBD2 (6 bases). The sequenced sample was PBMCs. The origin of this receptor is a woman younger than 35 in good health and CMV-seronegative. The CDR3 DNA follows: TGTGCCACCCTTAACTATGGCGGGACCCAAAACAATGAGCAGTTCTTC. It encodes CATLNYGGTQNNEQFF.